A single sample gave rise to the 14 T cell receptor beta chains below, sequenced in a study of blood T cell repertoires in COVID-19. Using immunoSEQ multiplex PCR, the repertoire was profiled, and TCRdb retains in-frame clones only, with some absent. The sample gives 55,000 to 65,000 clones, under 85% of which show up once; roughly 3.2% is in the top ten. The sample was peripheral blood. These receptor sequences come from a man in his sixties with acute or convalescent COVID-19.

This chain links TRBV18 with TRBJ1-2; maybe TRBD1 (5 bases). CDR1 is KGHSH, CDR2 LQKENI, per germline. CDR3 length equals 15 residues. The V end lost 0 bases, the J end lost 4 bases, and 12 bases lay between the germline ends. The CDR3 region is CASSPPGEEGYGYTF. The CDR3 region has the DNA TGTGCCAGCTCACCACCAGGGGAGGAAGGCTATGGCTACACCTTC.

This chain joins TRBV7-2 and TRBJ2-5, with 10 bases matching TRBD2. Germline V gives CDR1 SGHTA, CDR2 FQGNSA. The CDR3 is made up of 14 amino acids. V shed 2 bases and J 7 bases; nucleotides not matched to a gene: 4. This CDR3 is CASSLLAGAGTQYF. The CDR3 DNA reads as TGTGCCAGCAGCTTACTAGCGGGGGCCGGGACCCAGTACTTC.

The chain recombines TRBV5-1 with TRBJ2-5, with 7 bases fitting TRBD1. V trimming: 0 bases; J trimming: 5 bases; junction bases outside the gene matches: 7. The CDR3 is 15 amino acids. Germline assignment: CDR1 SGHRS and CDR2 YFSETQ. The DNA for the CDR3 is TGCGCCAGCAGCTTGGGCGACAGGGTAGGCGAGACCCAGTACTTC. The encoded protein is CASSLGDRVGETQYF.

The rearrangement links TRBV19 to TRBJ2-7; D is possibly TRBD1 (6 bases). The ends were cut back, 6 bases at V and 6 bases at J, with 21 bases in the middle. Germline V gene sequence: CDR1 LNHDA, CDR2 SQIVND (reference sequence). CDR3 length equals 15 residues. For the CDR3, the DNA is TGTGCCAGTAGCCCCGGACAGATGGGCCTCTCCGAGCAGTACTTC. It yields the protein CASSPGQMGLSEQYF.

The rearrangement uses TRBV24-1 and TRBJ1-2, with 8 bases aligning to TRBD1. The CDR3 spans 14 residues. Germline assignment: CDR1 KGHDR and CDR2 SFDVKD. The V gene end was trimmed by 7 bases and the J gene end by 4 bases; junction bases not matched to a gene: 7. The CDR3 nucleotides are TGTGCCACCAGCCGGACAGGGAGTAGCTATGGCTACACCTTC. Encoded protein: CATSRTGSSYGYTF.

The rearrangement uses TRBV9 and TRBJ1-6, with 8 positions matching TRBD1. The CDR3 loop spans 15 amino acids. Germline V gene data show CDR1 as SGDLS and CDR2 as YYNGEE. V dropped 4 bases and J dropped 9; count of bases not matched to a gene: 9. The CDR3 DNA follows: TGTGCCAGCAGCATAGGACAGGGAGGTTTTTCACCCCTCCACTTT. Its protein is CASSIGQGGFSPLHF.

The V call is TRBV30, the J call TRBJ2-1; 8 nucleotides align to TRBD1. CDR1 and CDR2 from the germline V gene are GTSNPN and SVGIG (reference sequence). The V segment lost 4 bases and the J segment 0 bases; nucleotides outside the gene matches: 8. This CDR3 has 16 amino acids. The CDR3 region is CAWIPRGRASYNEQFF. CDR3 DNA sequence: TGTGCCTGGATCCCCAGGGGGCGAGCCTCCTACAATGAGCAGTTCTTC.

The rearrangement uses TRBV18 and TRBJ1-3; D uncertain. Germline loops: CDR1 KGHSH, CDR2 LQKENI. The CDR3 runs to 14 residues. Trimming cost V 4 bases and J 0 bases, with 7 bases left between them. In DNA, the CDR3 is TGTGCCAGCTCACGGGAGAGCTCTGGAAACACCATATATTTT. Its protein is CASSRESSGNTIYF.

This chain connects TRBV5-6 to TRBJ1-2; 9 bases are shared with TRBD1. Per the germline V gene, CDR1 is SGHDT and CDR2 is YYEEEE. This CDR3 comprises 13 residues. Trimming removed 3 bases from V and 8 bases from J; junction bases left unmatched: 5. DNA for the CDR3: TGTGCCAGCAGCTCCGGGACAGGGAGAGGCTACACCTTC. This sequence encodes CASSSGTGRGYTF.

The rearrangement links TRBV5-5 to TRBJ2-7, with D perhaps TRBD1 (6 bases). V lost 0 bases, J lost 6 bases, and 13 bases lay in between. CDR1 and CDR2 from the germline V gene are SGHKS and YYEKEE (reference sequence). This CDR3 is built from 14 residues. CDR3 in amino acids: CASSLGQEWLEQYF. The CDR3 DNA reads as TGTGCCAGCAGCTTGGGACAGGAGTGGCTCGAGCAGTACTTC.

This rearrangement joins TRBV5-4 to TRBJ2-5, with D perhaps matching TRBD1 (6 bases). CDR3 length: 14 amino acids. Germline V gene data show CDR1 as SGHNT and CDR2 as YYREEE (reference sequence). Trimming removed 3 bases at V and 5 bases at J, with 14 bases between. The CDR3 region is CASSWGTSWETQYF. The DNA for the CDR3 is TGTGCCAGCAGCTGGGGGACATCCTGGGAGACCCAGTACTTC.

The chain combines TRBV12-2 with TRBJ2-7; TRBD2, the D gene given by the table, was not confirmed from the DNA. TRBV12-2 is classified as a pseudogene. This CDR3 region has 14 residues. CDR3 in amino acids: CASRYTGGIGEQYF. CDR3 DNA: TGTGCAAGTCGTTACACCGGAGGGATTGGGGAGCAGTACTTC.

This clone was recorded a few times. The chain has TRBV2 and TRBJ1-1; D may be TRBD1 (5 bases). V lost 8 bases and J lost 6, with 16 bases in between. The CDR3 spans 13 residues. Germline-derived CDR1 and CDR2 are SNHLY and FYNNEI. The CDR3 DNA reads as TGTGCCAGCGACTCAGCGGGGGGTTCTGAAGCTTTCTTT. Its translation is CASDSAGGSEAFF.

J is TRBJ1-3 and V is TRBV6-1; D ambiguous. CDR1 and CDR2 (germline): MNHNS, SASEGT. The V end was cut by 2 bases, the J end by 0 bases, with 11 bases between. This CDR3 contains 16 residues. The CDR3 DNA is TGTGCCAGCAGTGAACGGCGGGGAAGCTCTGGAAACACCATATATTTT. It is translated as CASSERRGSSGNTIYF.